Below, 27 T cell receptor beta chains from the same sample are listed, as sequenced in a study of vaccination effects on CD4 cells after COVID-19. No antigen is known for these receptors. Only in-frame clones appear in the TCRdb table, and some are missing; sequencing was by immunoSEQ multiplex PCR. This table has some 70,000 clones, over 70% appearing once. Expansion with viral peptide pools was applied to antigen-specific CD4+ T cells by the ViraFEST assay prior to sequencing. At the end of about 10 days of culture, CD4+ T cells were isolated. Vaccinated recipients, who were negative for nucleocapsid antibodies, had no history of SARS-CoV-2 infection. This specimen was CD4+ T cells from PBMCs cultured with SARS-CoV-2 spike peptides, taken before COVID-19 vaccination. The receptors shown here come from a human donor who received a COVID-19 vaccine.

This clone was detected only once. The chain couples TRBV7-3 to TRBJ2-5, with 11 bases identical to TRBD2. Germline CDR1 is SGHTA and CDR2 is FQGTGA. CDR3 length: 15 amino acids. The V segment lost 2 bases and the J segment 5 bases; nucleotides outside the gene matches: 4. Written as DNA, the CDR3 is TGTGCCAGCAGCTTAGGAACTAGCGGGGGTGAGACCCAGTACTTC. Protein product: CASSLGTSGGETQYF. The full variable domain, with the rest looked up from reference TRBV7-3 and TRBJ2-5, is GAGVSQTPSNKVTEKGKYVELRCDPISGHTALYWYRQSLGQGPEFLIYFQGTGAADDSGLPNDRFFAVRPEGSVSTLKIQRTERGDSAVYLCASSLGTSGGETQYFGPGTRLLVL.

This clone was observed a few times. The V call is TRBV4-2, the J call TRBJ1-1, with TRBD1 as a possible D gene (6 bases). Trimming removed 2 bases from V and 0 bases from J, with 13 bases in between. The CDR3 spans 16 residues. From germline, CDR1 is LGHNA and CDR2 YNFKEQ. The CDR3 sequence: CASSQYVTGLNTEAFF. The CDR3 bases are TGTGCCAGCAGCCAATATGTGACAGGCCTGAACACTGAAGCTTTCTTT.

The rearrangement links TRBV5-5 to TRBJ1-2, with unresolved D. The V end was cut by 1 base, the J end by 0 bases, with 10 bases between. This CDR3 spans 15 amino acids. Per germline, CDR1 SGHKS and CDR2 YYEKEE (reference sequence). The CDR3 DNA follows: TGTGCCAGCAGCTTGTCCGCACCGTCTAACTATGGCTACACCTTC. Protein: CASSLSAPSNYGYTF. The whole variable domain, filled in from reference TRBV5-5 and TRBJ1-2, reads DAGVTQSPTHLIKTRGQQVTLRCSPISGHKSVSWYQQVLGQGPQFIFQYYEKEERGRGNFPDRFSARQFPNYSSELNVNALLLGDSALYLCASSLSAPSNYGYTFGSGTRLTVV.

The V and J genes are TRBV7-3 and TRBJ2-3, with D possibly TRBD2 on 6 matching bases. Germline-derived CDR1 and CDR2 are SGHTA and FQGTGA. The CDR3 extends over 15 amino acids. V lost 2 bases, J lost 6 bases, and 15 bases lay in between. The CDR3 nucleotides are TGTGCCAGCAGCTTACAAGGAGGGATCATGGATACGCAGTATTTT. It specifies CASSLQGGIMDTQYF.

Comment on this clone: Other DNA sequences from this sample encode an identical CDR3 as well. CDR3 sequence: CASSLAGNTEAFF. The CDR3 DNA reads TGCGCCAGCAGCTTGGCGGGGAACACTGAAGCTTTCTTT. V usage is TRBV5-1 and J usage is TRBJ1-1; no clear D gene. The V end was cut by 0 bases, the J end by 1 base, with 4 bases between. The germline V gene has CDR1 SGHRS and CDR2 YFSETQ. There are 13 residues in the CDR3.

V gene TRBV3-1 (or the pseudogene TRBV3-2) combines with J gene TRBJ1-2; D unclear. V lost 5 bases and J 6 bases, leaving 13 bases between the germline ends. Germline assignment: CDR1 LGHDT and CDR2 YNNKEL (reference sequence). CDR3 length: 13 amino acids. The CDR3 DNA reads TGTGCCAGCAGCTACCGGACTGGGAATGGCTACACCTTC. Its protein product is CASSYRTGNGYTF.

The rearrangement uses TRBV2 and TRBJ2-1; 8 nucleotides agree with TRBD2. V trimming: 6 bases; J trimming: 2 bases; junction bases outside the gene matches: 6. The CDR3 consists of 15 residues. Germline V gives CDR1 SNHLY, CDR2 FYNNEI. The CDR3 reads CASSPTGGPYNEQFF. CDR3 sequence (DNA): TGTGCCAGCAGCCCGACGGGGGGGCCCTACAATGAGCAGTTCTTC.

The chain couples TRBV28 to TRBJ2-1; 10 bases line up with TRBD2. The CDR3 length is 18 residues. V shed 5 bases, J shed 1 base, and the junction held 11 bases outside the gene matches. CDR1 and CDR2 (germline): MDHEN, SYDVKM. The CDR3 coding sequence is TGTGCCAGCAGTACACTTAGCGGGGGGTCCCTATCCTACAATGAGCAGTTCTTC. Amino acids: CASSTLSGGSLSYNEQFF.

The rearrangement joins TRBV5-1 to TRBJ2-3, with TRBD1 as a possible D gene (7 bases). The CDR3 covers 15 residues. V lost 0 bases and J lost 4, with 12 bases in between. Germline assignment: CDR1 SGHRS and CDR2 YFSETQ. The CDR3 DNA sequence: TGCGCCAGCAGCTTGGGACAGGGCGGGGCAGATACGCAGTATTTT. Translating it yields CASSLGQGGADTQYF. The full variable domain, with the rest looked up from reference TRBV5-1 and TRBJ2-3, is KAGVTQTPRYLIKTRGQQVTLSCSPISGHRSVSWYQQTPGQGLQFLFEYFSETQRNKGNFPGRFSGRQFSNSRSEMNVSTLELGDSALYLCASSLGQGGADTQYFGPGTRLTVL.

V usage is TRBV30 and J usage is TRBJ1-6, with no clear D. V was clipped by 2 bases and J by 5 bases, with 4 bases between them. In germline, CDR1 is GTSNPN, CDR2 SVGIG (reference sequence). The CDR3 consists of 12 residues. The CDR3 coding sequence is TGTGCCTGGAGTAGGGATAATTCACCCCTCCACTTT. Its protein is CAWSRDNSPLHF.

This clone was observed a handful of times. The CDR3 DNA sequence: TGTGCCTGGAGTCGTTCGAGCAATCAGCCCCAGCATTTT. Protein product: CAWSRSSNQPQHF. The chain is built from TRBV30 and TRBJ1-5; no reliable D call. V lost 2 bases and J 1 base, leaving 6 bases between the germline ends. This CDR3 region has 13 residues. Per germline, CDR1 GTSNPN and CDR2 SVGIG (reference sequence).

The chain links TRBV29-1 to TRBJ2-5, with D tentatively TRBD1 or TRBD2 (5 bases each). Germline CDR1 is SQVTM and CDR2 is ANQGSEA. CDR3 size: 13 residues. The V end lost 6 bases, the J end lost 5 bases, and 16 bases lay between the germline ends. DNA of the CDR3: TGCAGCGTCGTAAGGGGAGCAGGGGAGACCCAGTACTTC. Translated: CSVVRGAGETQYF.

This chain joins TRBV6-5 and TRBJ2-7, with 12 bases identical to TRBD2. Germline V CDR1 and CDR2: MNHEY, SVGAGI. V dropped 5 bases and J dropped 0; count of bases not matched to a gene: 2. This CDR3 has 15 residues. The CDR3 spells CASSPSGGASYEQYV. CDR3 DNA sequence: TGTGCCAGCAGTCCTAGCGGGGGGGCCTCCTACGAGCAGTACGTC.

DNA for the CDR3: TGTGCCAGCAGCCCCCGGTTCGGGGGGGGAACAGATACGCAGTATTTT. It translates to CASSPRFGGGTDTQYF. The gene calls are TRBV7-2 and TRBJ2-3, with TRBD2 matching over 8 bases. Germline-derived CDR1 and CDR2 are SGHTA and FQGNSA. The CDR3 loop spans 16 amino acids. Germline trimming cut 5 bases from V and 3 bases from J; bases unmatched to any gene: 10. Drawing the rest from reference TRBV7-2 and TRBJ2-3, the complete variable domain is GAGVSQSPSNKVTEKGKDVELRCDPISGHTALYWYRQSLGQGLEFLIYFQGNSAPDKSGLPSDRFSAERTGGSVSTLTIQRTQQEDSAVYLCASSPRFGGGTDTQYFGPGTRLTVL.

The chain joins TRBV5-4 to TRBJ2-3; TRBD1 matches 9 bases. The germline CDR1 and CDR2 sequences are SGHNT and YYREEE (reference sequence). The CDR3 is 17 residues long. After removal of 4 bases from V and 2 bases from J, the junction contained 11 bases not matched to a gene. The CDR3 region has the DNA TGTGCCAGCAGCAGGGACAGGGCGACACGGTTCACAGATACGCAGTATTTT. Translation gives CASSRDRATRFTDTQYF.

This clone was seen a single time. V and J are TRBV10-3 and TRBJ2-6, with D perhaps TRBD2 (5 bases). There are 13 residues in the CDR3. CDR1 is ENHRY and CDR2 is SYGVKD in the germline V gene. With 8 bases removed from V and 2 bases from J, the gap between germline ends came to 7 bases. CDR3 sequence (DNA): TGTGCCATCCTCGGGGCTGGGGCCAACGTCCTGACTTTC. It codes for CAILGAGANVLTF.

The chain couples TRBV6-2 or TRBV6-3 to TRBJ2-2; 10 nucleotides line up with TRBD1. Trimming at V came to 0 bases and at J to 4 bases, leaving 5 bases not matched to a gene. The germline V gene encodes CDR1 MNHEY and CDR2 SVGEGT. This CDR3 is built from 17 residues. This chain's CDR3 is CASSYSLGQGTTGELFF. The CDR3 region has the DNA TGTGCCAGCAGTTACTCGTTGGGACAGGGGACCACCGGGGAGCTGTTTTTT.

In its sample, this clone was seen once. The chain uses TRBV7-9 and TRBJ2-5; tentatively, D is TRBD2 (5 bases). V lost 2 bases, J lost 3 bases, and 7 bases lay in between. Germline loops: CDR1 SEHNR, CDR2 FQNEAQ (reference sequence). The CDR3 runs 13 residues. In nucleotides, the CDR3 is TGTGCCAGCAGCTTAAGCGGAGAAGAGACCCAGTACTTC. This gives the protein CASSLSGEETQYF.

The chain is built from TRBV7-2 and TRBJ2-1; 12 bases are a match to TRBD2. CDR1 is SGHTA and CDR2 is FQGNSA in the germline V gene. This CDR3 has 15 residues. V was pared by 5 bases and J by 9 bases, with 8 bases of the junction left unmatched. The CDR3 reads CASSPSGGAASEQFF. DNA of the CDR3: TGTGCCAGCAGCCCTAGCGGGGGGGCCGCTTCTGAGCAGTTCTTC.

V and J are TRBV6-2 or TRBV6-3 and TRBJ1-1, with D possibly being TRBD1 (5 bases). V lost 2 bases, J lost 1 base, and 8 bases lay in between. Germline V gives CDR1 MNHEY, CDR2 SVGEGT. The CDR3 has 14 residues. In DNA form, the CDR3 reads TGTGCCAGCAGTTACCTGACAGCGAACACTGAAGCTTTCTTT. Translation: CASSYLTANTEAFF.

This clone was detected a few times. The chain uses TRBV5-1 and TRBJ2-2; 11 positions agree with TRBD2. V was pared by 7 bases and J by 3 bases, with 5 bases of the junction left unmatched. This CDR3 region has 15 residues. The germline V gene has CDR1 SGHRS and CDR2 YFSETQ. The CDR3 nucleotides are TGCGCCAGCGTACCTAGCGGGGGGTACACCGGGGAGCTGTTTTTT. It codes for CASVPSGGYTGELFF.

The chain joins TRBV5-1 to TRBJ1-2; D is perhaps TRBD1 (5 bases). Germline-derived CDR1 and CDR2 are SGHRS and YFSETQ. This CDR3 contains 15 residues. Trimming took off 1 base at V and 7 bases at J, with 17 bases between the two ends. This CDR3 reads CASSLYFSAGVGYTF. For the CDR3, the DNA is TGCGCCAGCAGCTTGTATTTTTCTGCGGGGGTTGGCTACACCTTC.

The rearrangement links TRBV6-5 to TRBJ2-2, with no clear D. Trimming removed 2 bases at V and 1 base at J, with 11 bases between. In germline, CDR1 is MNHEY, CDR2 SVGAGI. The CDR3 totals 16 residues. This CDR3 reads CASSYNSPQNTGELFF. CDR3 nucleotide sequence: TGTGCCAGCAGTTACAATTCCCCACAGAACACCGGGGAGCTGTTTTTT.

This clone was observed a handful of times. The V gene is TRBV9, the J gene TRBJ2-1; unclear D gene. The CDR3 has 15 amino acids. Per the germline V gene, CDR1 is SGDLS and CDR2 is YYNGEE. Trimming shortened V by 4 bases and J by 0 bases, and 11 bases separated the two germline ends. Written as DNA, the CDR3 is TGTGCCAGCAGCCCTCGCGACGGCTCCTACAATGAGCAGTTCTTC. Translating gives CASSPRDGSYNEQFF.

The chain employs TRBV6-5 and TRBJ1-1, with D tentatively TRBD1 (5 bases). The germline V and J ends were trimmed by 8 bases and 1 base, with 11 bases remaining between them. CDR3 length: 13 residues. Germline CDR1 reads MNHEY; CDR2 reads SVGAGI. CDR3 region: CASGDGRNTEAFF. Here the CDR3 DNA reads TGTGCCAGCGGGGACGGAAGGAACACTGAAGCTTTCTTT.

This CDR3 reads CASKLGQGSDTQYF. CDR3 nucleotide sequence: TGTGCCAGCAAATTGGGACAGGGGTCAGATACGCAGTATTTT. The chain employs TRBV6-5 and TRBJ2-3; the match to TRBD1 covers 10 bases. Germline lookup yields CDR1 MNHEY and CDR2 SVGAGI. V shed 7 bases, J shed 4 bases, and the junction held 5 bases outside the gene matches. The CDR3 is 14 residues long.

The chain recombines TRBV5-1 with TRBJ2-3; D is ambiguous. V lost 4 bases to trimming and J lost 5 bases, with 20 bases between them. This CDR3 has 16 residues. Germline-derived CDR1 and CDR2 are SGHRS and YFSETQ. CDR3 in amino acids: CASSVTPGRSQDTQYF. DNA for the CDR3: TGCGCCAGCAGCGTCACTCCGGGCCGATCACAAGATACGCAGTATTTT.